Included here is one T cell receptor (beta chain) sequence, with context. The target antigen is unknown. Sequencing was limited to surgery cases with top T cell transcript signatures in brain tissue. Before surgery, patients took at least one anti-epileptic drug. The CDR3 extends over 20 amino acids. CDR1 is KGHDR and CDR2 is SFDVKD in the germline V gene. V dropped 3 bases and J dropped 3; count of bases not matched to a gene: 13. The data belong to a study of brain T cells in children with intractable seizures. General study results and limits: Among the top 50 brain clones were public and private clonotypes.

Measured with immunoSEQ multiplex PCR; TCRdb has only the in-frame clones, and not every one. The sample consists of roughly 2,300 clones, 65% to 85% of them appearing once. The specimen was resected brain tissue, collected at surgery. J is TRBJ2-2 and V is TRBV24-1; 12 bases agree with TRBD1. The TCR sequence derives from a boy under two years old with hemimegalencephaly and intractable seizures. The CDR3: CATSDPFPGQGAVHTGELFF. The CDR3 DNA follows: TGTGCCACCAGTGATCCGTTTCCGGGACAGGGGGCGGTCCACACCGGGGAGCTGTTTTTT.